What follows are 23 T cell receptor beta chains derived from one specimen sequenced in a study of OX40 agonist ivuxolimab in advanced cancers. Repertoires were generated with immunoSEQ multiplex PCR, while TCRdb's copy carries only in-frame clones and drops some. The sample holds some 11,000 clones, around 74% seen once. Material: CD4+ or CD8+ T cells sorted from blood, obtained in a trial of the OX40 agonist ivuxolimab. These receptor sequences come from an adult with an advanced solid tumor such as melanoma, head and neck, liver or kidney cancer.

This sequence joins TRBV9 and TRBJ2-7; a weak D match, TRBD2 (6 bases). The germline V gene encodes CDR1 SGDLS and CDR2 YYNGEE. This CDR3 spans 14 amino acids. The V end was cut by 0 bases, the J end by 4 bases, with 11 bases between. The CDR3 DNA sequence: TGTGCCAGCAGCGTAGATTCAGGGAGGTACGAGCAGTACTTC. It translates to CASSVDSGRYEQYF.

V gene TRBV7-2 combines with J gene TRBJ2-5, with no clear D. Per germline, CDR1 SGHTA and CDR2 FQGNSA. The CDR3 contains 13 residues. Trimming stripped 6 bases from V and 4 bases from J, with 12 bases between. The CDR3 protein is CASRIGSRETQYF. The CDR3 DNA reads as TGTGCCAGCAGAATCGGTAGCCGAGAGACCCAGTACTTC.

This rearrangement joins TRBV27 to TRBJ2-1; no clear D gene. The CDR3 consists of 13 residues. The V gene's germline CDR1 is MNHEY and CDR2 SMNVEV (reference sequence). Deletions cut 10 bases from V and 4 bases from J, with 14 bases between. As DNA, the CDR3 is TGTGCCACCGGGTTCTCCAATTACAATGAGCAGTTCTTC. Translating gives CATGFSNYNEQFF.

V is TRBV5-6 and J is TRBJ2-7; no firm D call. V was pared by 0 bases and J by 2 bases, with 9 bases between. CDR1 and CDR2 (germline): SGHDT, YYEEEE. The CDR3 consists of 14 residues. CDR3 residues: CASSLGTPAYEQYF. The CDR3 DNA is TGTGCCAGCAGCTTGGGGACCCCTGCCTACGAGCAGTACTTC.

The J gene is TRBJ2-3, the V gene TRBV7-9; D might be TRBD1 (7 bases). CDR1 is SEHNR and CDR2 is FQNEAQ in the germline V gene (reference sequence). This CDR3 is 19 amino acids long. V lost 7 bases, J lost 6 bases, and 32 bases lay in between. The CDR3 loop is CASTYPLAGTVADKDTQYF. Here the CDR3 DNA reads TGTGCCAGCACCTATCCTTTGGCCGGGACAGTAGCGGATAAGGATACGCAGTATTTT. Full variable domain (rest looked up from reference TRBV7-9 and TRBJ2-3): DTGVSQNPRHKITKRGQNVTFRCDPISEHNRLYWYRQTLGQGPEFLTYFQNEAQLEKSRLLSDRFSAERPKGSFSTLEIQRTEQGDSAMYLCASTYPLAGTVADKDTQYFGPGTRLTVL.

This clone was detected a few times. The chain couples TRBV13 to TRBJ1-1; D remains unclear. V lost 6 bases, J lost 1 base, and 6 bases lay in between. The CDR3 has 12 residues. Germline V gives CDR1 PRHDT, CDR2 FYEKMQ (reference sequence). CDR3 loop: CASSPENTEAFF. The CDR3 bases are TGTGCCAGCAGTCCAGAGAACACTGAAGCTTTCTTT.

The genes are TRBV5-1 and TRBJ2-5; D unclear. The germline CDR1 and CDR2 sequences are SGHRS and YFSETQ. The CDR3 extends over 15 amino acids. Trimming pared 4 bases from V and 0 bases from J, leaving 13 bases between. The CDR3 here is CASSIHGRYQETQYF. CDR3 sequence (DNA): TGCGCCAGCAGCATACACGGACGGTACCAAGAGACCCAGTACTTC.

The J gene is TRBJ2-3, the V gene TRBV27; D possibly corresponds to TRBD1 (6 bases). This CDR3 has 15 amino acids. Germline V lookup: CDR1 MNHEY, CDR2 SMNVEV (reference sequence). V was pared by 4 bases and J by 3 bases, with 14 bases between. CDR3 amino acids: CASSSGAHRTDTQYF. The CDR3 DNA reads as TGTGCCAGCAGTTCAGGGGCCCACCGTACAGATACGCAGTATTTT.

The chain uses TRBV7-8 and TRBJ2-5, with 9 bases that match TRBD1. CDR3 length equals 16 residues. Germline values: CDR1 SGHVS, CDR2 FQNEAQ. Trimming cost V 1 base and J 2 bases; bases outside gene matches: 5. The CDR3 reads CASSLVGTGLQETQYF. CDR3 coding DNA: TGTGCCAGCAGCTTAGTCGGGACAGGGCTTCAAGAGACCCAGTACTTC. The variable domain in full, completed from reference TRBV7-8 and TRBJ2-5, reads GAGVSQSPRYKVAKRGQDVALRCDPISGHVSLFWYQQALGQGPEFLTYFQNEAQLDKSGLPSDRFFAERPEGSVSTLKIQRTQQEDSAVYLCASSLVGTGLQETQYFGPGTRLLVL.

The chain links TRBV11-1 to TRBJ1-5; unclear D gene. Trimming took off 1 base at V and 0 bases at J, with 10 bases between the two ends. CDR1 is SGHAT and CDR2 is FQDESV in the germline V gene (reference sequence). This CDR3 has 16 amino acids. CDR3 coding DNA: TGTGCCAGCAGCTTAGGACCTAGCGCTAGCAATCAGCCCCAGCATTTT. It is translated as CASSLGPSASNQPQHF.

This clone was recorded only once. The chain joins TRBV7-3 to TRBJ2-2, with D possibly being TRBD1 or TRBD2 (5 bases each). Trimming cost V 8 bases and J 1 base, with 8 bases left between them. The CDR3 totals 13 residues. Germline CDR1 is SGHTA and CDR2 is FQGTGA. The CDR3 nucleotides are TGTGCCAGCGGGACGGGGAACACCGGGGAGCTGTTTTTT. This codes for CASGTGNTGELFF.

The chain links TRBV6-6 to TRBJ1-1; D is perhaps TRBD1 (5 bases). Trimming left V 4 bases short and J 5 bases short, with 8 bases between. The CDR3 loop spans 12 amino acids. The germline CDR1 and CDR2 sequences are MNHNY and SVGAGI (reference sequence). CDR3 DNA: TGTGCCAGCAGTTTCGACAGTACTGAAGCTTTCTTT. As protein: CASSFDSTEAFF.

The chain has TRBV11-2 and TRBJ1-1; unclear D gene. Germline CDR1 reads SGHAT; CDR2 reads FQNNGV. The CDR3 is made up of 14 amino acids. Trimming took 0 bases from V and 0 from J, leaving 5 bases between them. CDR3 amino acids: CASSLDWLNTEAFF. The CDR3 nucleotides are TGTGCCAGCAGCTTAGATTGGCTGAACACTGAAGCTTTCTTT.

The J gene is TRBJ2-5, the V gene TRBV19; unclear D gene. Germline V gene sequence: CDR1 LNHDA, CDR2 SQIVND (reference sequence). CDR3 length equals 13 residues. Trimming took 3 bases from V and 4 from J, leaving 9 bases between them. The CDR3 loop reads CASSMLVGETQYF. CDR3 sequence (DNA): TGTGCCAGTAGTATGTTGGTAGGAGAGACCCAGTACTTC.

V and J are TRBV6-5 and TRBJ2-5; 8 bases agree with TRBD1. The CDR3 extends over 15 amino acids. Losses at the gene ends were 6 bases for V and 3 bases for J; bases not matched to a gene: 9. Germline V gene data show CDR1 as MNHEY and CDR2 as SVGAGI. In DNA form, the CDR3 reads TGTGCCAGCAGCCGTACCCTGGGACAGGAAGAGACCCAGTACTTC. This translates into CASSRTLGQEETQYF.

This chain connects TRBV12-5 to TRBJ2-3, with D hard to call. The length of the CDR3 is 13 residues. The germline gives CDR1 LGHNT, CDR2 FRNRAP. V gave up 4 bases and J gave up 2 bases, with 7 bases separating them. CDR3 sequence reads: CASGSSYTDTQYF. The CDR3 nucleotides read TGTGCTAGTGGTTCGTCTTACACAGATACGCAGTATTTT.

The rearrangement uses TRBV7-9 and TRBJ2-2; 7 nucleotides line up with TRBD1. Trimming removed 5 bases from V and 4 bases from J; junction bases left unmatched: 10. CDR1 and CDR2 (germline): SEHNR, FQNEAQ (reference sequence). The CDR3 is 16 residues long. The chain's CDR3 is CASSLRQGRGTGELFF. The CDR3 DNA is TGTGCCAGCAGCCTTCGACAGGGTCGGGGCACCGGGGAGCTGTTTTTT.

The V call is TRBV19, the J call TRBJ2-3; D perhaps matches TRBD2 (5 bases). The V gene's germline CDR1 is LNHDA and CDR2 SQIVND (reference sequence). Trimming took 3 bases from V and 6 from J, leaving 13 bases between them. The CDR3 has 14 residues. This CDR3 reads CASSIAGERDTQYF. Written as DNA, the CDR3 is TGTGCCAGTAGTATCGCCGGGGAGAGGGATACGCAGTATTTT.

This sequence joins TRBV23-1 and TRBJ2-3; the match to TRBD2 covers 8 bases. TRBV23-1 is given ORF status, its function remaining uncertain. V was pared by 4 bases and J by 5 bases, with 14 bases of the junction left unmatched. The CDR3 has 17 amino acids. The DNA for the CDR3 is TGCGCCAGCAGTCGGATAGCGGGACCCCACTGGGTAGATACGCAGTATTTT. This encodes CASSRIAGPHWVDTQYF.

This clone was found a few times. The rearrangement links TRBV20-1 to TRBJ2-3; the D is unclear. The CDR3 loop spans 10 amino acids. Trimming took off 7 bases at V and 2 bases at J, with 4 bases between the two ends. Germline values: CDR1 DFQATT, CDR2 SNEGSKA (reference sequence). CDR3: CSGITDTQYF. CDR3 DNA sequence: TGCAGTGGGATCACAGATACGCAGTATTTT.

The chain joins TRBV5-6 to TRBJ2-7; TRBD2 aligns across 7 bases. J gave up 0 bases and V 2 bases, and 2 bases lay outside the gene matches. This CDR3 is built from 14 residues. Germline V gene lookup returns CDR1 SGHDT and CDR2 YYEEEE. The CDR3 DNA reads as TGTGCCAGCAGCTTTACTAGCGCCTCCTACGAGCAGTACTTC. Amino acids: CASSFTSASYEQYF.

This rearrangement joins TRBV9 to TRBJ2-1; D might be TRBD2 (5 bases). The CDR3 totals 15 residues. Germline values: CDR1 SGDLS, CDR2 YYNGEE. V lost 0 bases and J lost 4, with 11 bases in between. CDR3 in DNA: TGTGCCAGCAGCGTAGGTGCAGCGGAGTACAATGAGCAGTTCTTC. This codes for CASSVGAAEYNEQFF.

The chain links TRBV4-2 to TRBJ2-6, with 7 bases aligning to TRBD1. The germline gives CDR1 LGHNA, CDR2 YNFKEQ. V lost 4 bases to trimming and J lost 2 bases; unmatched junction nucleotides: 8. There are 17 residues in the CDR3. CDR3 coding DNA: TGTGCCAGCAGCCCCGGAGAGGGGGCAACTGGGGCCAACGTCCTGACTTTC. This codes for CASSPGEGATGANVLTF.